This TCR beta chain derives from a study of cytomegalovirus exposure and HLA in healthy donors. Overall study results and limits: An analysis done earlier found most TCR beta V segments productive about 87% or about 30% of the time.

With 60 Vbeta and 13 Jbeta primers, the PCR was carried out. Libraries were prepared by immunoSEQ multiplex PCR; TCRdb keeps only in-frame clonotypes and omits some of them. Among some 63,000 clones listed, approximately 80% were seen once. The CDR3 consists of 13 residues. CDR1 SEHNR and CDR2 FQNEAQ come from the germline V gene (reference sequence). The V and J ends lost 3 bases and 7 bases respectively, with 9 bases between them. On this clone itself: Antigen: not known.

This chain uses TRBV7-9 with TRBJ1-4, with D unresolved. This receptor was obtained from a woman between 40 and 50 years old in good health and CMV-seronegative. Sample: PBMCs. The CDR3 reads CASSFRGGEKLFF. CDR3 nucleotides: TGTGCCAGCAGCTTCCGGGGAGGTGAAAAACTGTTTTTT.